A selection of T cell receptor beta chains follows, all from one sample in a study of OX40 agonist ivuxolimab in advanced cancers. Measured with immunoSEQ multiplex PCR; TCRdb has only the in-frame clones, and not every one. Of around 76,000 clones detected, 94% appear once; the ten largest clones hold around 20%. The input for sequencing was CD4+ or CD8+ T cells sorted from blood, taken in a trial of the OX40 agonist ivuxolimab. The receptor source for this set is an adult with an advanced solid tumor such as melanoma, head and neck, liver or kidney cancer. Both conserved end residues are part of each CDR3. Each record gives: clone size, D gene, J gene, V gene, CDR3 DNA, CDR3 protein. D genes are given only for firm matches. Only some rows state a clone size, as once, few, many or a class for expanded clones.

clone_size: .
d_call: .
j_call: TRBJ2-3
v_call: TRBV4-3
cdr3_nt: TGCGCCAGCAGCCAAGATCATCTCGGGACGGGCCCCTACACAGATACGCAGTATTTT
cdr3_aa: CASSQDHLGTGPYTDTQYF

clone_size: .
d_call: .
j_call: TRBJ2-7
v_call: TRBV11-2
cdr3_nt: TGTGCCAGCAGCTCCCAATTATCTCCGGGACACAACTACGAGCAGTACTTC
cdr3_aa: CASSSQLSPGHNYEQYF

clone_size: once
d_call: TRBD1
j_call: TRBJ1-5
v_call: TRBV6-5
cdr3_nt: TGTGCCAGCAGCCCGGGACAGGAAATCAATCAGCCCCAGCATTTT
cdr3_aa: CASSPGQEINQPQHF

clone_size: .
d_call: .
j_call: TRBJ1-1
v_call: TRBV7-9
cdr3_nt: TGTGCCAGCAGCTTAGCGCGACCGAACACTGAAGCTTTCTTT
cdr3_aa: CASSLARPNTEAFF

clone_size: .
d_call: .
j_call: TRBJ1-1
v_call: TRBV5-8
cdr3_nt: TGTGCCAGCAGCTTCGGCCAGGGCCAGAACACTGAAGCTTTCTTT
cdr3_aa: CASSFGQGQNTEAFF

clone_size: .
d_call: TRBD2
j_call: TRBJ2-1
v_call: TRBV5-4
cdr3_nt: TGTGCCAGCAGCTTGGGTACGGGAGGGGGTAATGAGCAGTTCTTC
cdr3_aa: CASSLGTGGGNEQFF

clone_size: once
d_call: TRBD1
j_call: TRBJ1-1
v_call: TRBV4-1
cdr3_nt: TGCGCCAGCAGCCAACAGGGGGCGCTGGGTAGGACTGAAGCTTTCTTT
cdr3_aa: CASSQQGALGRTEAFF

clone_size: .
d_call: .
j_call: TRBJ1-2
v_call: TRBV6-5
cdr3_nt: TGTGCCAGCAGTGAAGGGGGTGGCTACACCTTC
cdr3_aa: CASSEGGGYTF

clone_size: .
d_call: .
j_call: TRBJ1-1
v_call: TRBV5-4
cdr3_nt: TGTGCCAGCAGCTTGCCGTCGGGTAACACTGAAGCTTTCTTT
cdr3_aa: CASSLPSGNTEAFF

clone_size: .
d_call: .
j_call: TRBJ2-2
v_call: TRBV27
cdr3_nt: TGTGCCAGCAGTTTATGGGGGGCATGGACCGGGGAGCTGTTTTTT
cdr3_aa: CASSLWGAWTGELFF

clone_size: once
d_call: .
j_call: TRBJ2-7
v_call: TRBV5-5
cdr3_nt: TGTGCCAGCAGCTTGGTTGGGGGAAGTTACGAGCAGTACTTC
cdr3_aa: CASSLVGGSYEQYF

clone_size: .
d_call: .
j_call: TRBJ2-5
v_call: TRBV29-1
cdr3_nt: TGCAGCGTTCTCCTAAGCGGAGAGACCCAGTACTTC
cdr3_aa: CSVLLSGETQYF

clone_size: .
d_call: .
j_call: TRBJ2-7
v_call: TRBV19
cdr3_nt: TGTGCCAGTAGTACCCCAGGCGAGCCCGAGCAGTACTTC
cdr3_aa: CASSTPGEPEQYF

clone_size: .
d_call: .
j_call: TRBJ1-3
v_call: TRBV6-5
cdr3_nt: TGTGCCAGCAGCCAACAGGGCCACTCTGGAAACACCATATATTTT
cdr3_aa: CASSQQGHSGNTIYF

clone_size: few
d_call: .
j_call: TRBJ2-5
v_call: TRBV4-1
cdr3_nt: TGCGCCAGCAGCTTACAAGAGACCCAGTACTTC
cdr3_aa: CASSLQETQYF

clone_size: .
d_call: .
j_call: TRBJ1-2
v_call: TRBV10-3
cdr3_nt: TGTGCCATCAGTTCCCCGGTCGTGAAGGGGGATTATGGCTACACCTTC
cdr3_aa: CAISSPVVKGDYGYTF

clone_size: .
d_call: .
j_call: TRBJ2-1
v_call: TRBV7-2
cdr3_nt: TGTGCCAGCAGCTTCGGGGGAGGCAATGAGCAGTTCTTC
cdr3_aa: CASSFGGGNEQFF

clone_size: .
d_call: .
j_call: TRBJ2-1
v_call: TRBV6-5
cdr3_nt: TGTGCCAGCAGTTATAGTGGACTCCGGTTGAACGCGGGGCAGTTCTTC
cdr3_aa: CASSYSGLRLNAGQFF

clone_size: .
d_call: .
j_call: TRBJ1-4
v_call: TRBV4-1
cdr3_nt: TGCGCCAGCAGCCAAGATTGGAATAATGAAAAACTGTTTTTT
cdr3_aa: CASSQDWNNEKLFF

clone_size: .
d_call: TRBD1
j_call: TRBJ1-5
v_call: TRBV28
cdr3_nt: TGTGCCACGCAGAGGGGGCAGGTTCAGCCCCAGCATTTT
cdr3_aa: CATQRGQVQPQHF

clone_size: .
d_call: TRBD1
j_call: TRBJ2-7
v_call: TRBV5-4
cdr3_nt: TGTGCCAGCAGCTTCCACTTACCCCGGGACAGGGAGTTATACGAGCAGTACTTC
cdr3_aa: CASSFHLPRDRELYEQYF

clone_size: .
d_call: .
j_call: TRBJ2-3
v_call: TRBV13
cdr3_nt: TGTGCCAGCAGCCCTCCCCGGGGGGCCCCCGATACGCAGTATTTT
cdr3_aa: CASSPPRGAPDTQYF

clone_size: .
d_call: TRBD2
j_call: TRBJ2-3
v_call: TRBV5-6
cdr3_nt: TGTGCCAGCAGCTTCCATAGCGGGGGAACTCCAGATACGCAGTATTTT
cdr3_aa: CASSFHSGGTPDTQYF

clone_size: once
d_call: TRBD1
j_call: TRBJ1-2
v_call: TRBV10-3
cdr3_nt: TGTGCCATCAAGGGACAGGGGGGGAGCTATGGCTACACCTTC
cdr3_aa: CAIKGQGGSYGYTF

clone_size: .
d_call: .
j_call: TRBJ2-7
v_call: TRBV6-1
cdr3_nt: TGTGCCAGCAGTGACGTGGGGGAGCAGTACTTC
cdr3_aa: CASSDVGEQYF

clone_size: .
d_call: .
j_call: TRBJ2-7
v_call: TRBV4-1
cdr3_nt: TGCGCCAGCAGCCCTAGTCGGGGCAGGTCCTACGAGCAGTACTTC
cdr3_aa: CASSPSRGRSYEQYF

clone_size: .
d_call: .
j_call: TRBJ1-2
v_call: TRBV18
cdr3_nt: TGTGCCAGCTCACCACCCGGCGCGGACTATGGCTACACCTTC
cdr3_aa: CASSPPGADYGYTF

clone_size: .
d_call: TRBD1
j_call: TRBJ2-5
v_call: TRBV5-8
cdr3_nt: TGTGCCAGCAGCCGGGACAGTCAAGAGACCCAGTACTTC
cdr3_aa: CASSRDSQETQYF